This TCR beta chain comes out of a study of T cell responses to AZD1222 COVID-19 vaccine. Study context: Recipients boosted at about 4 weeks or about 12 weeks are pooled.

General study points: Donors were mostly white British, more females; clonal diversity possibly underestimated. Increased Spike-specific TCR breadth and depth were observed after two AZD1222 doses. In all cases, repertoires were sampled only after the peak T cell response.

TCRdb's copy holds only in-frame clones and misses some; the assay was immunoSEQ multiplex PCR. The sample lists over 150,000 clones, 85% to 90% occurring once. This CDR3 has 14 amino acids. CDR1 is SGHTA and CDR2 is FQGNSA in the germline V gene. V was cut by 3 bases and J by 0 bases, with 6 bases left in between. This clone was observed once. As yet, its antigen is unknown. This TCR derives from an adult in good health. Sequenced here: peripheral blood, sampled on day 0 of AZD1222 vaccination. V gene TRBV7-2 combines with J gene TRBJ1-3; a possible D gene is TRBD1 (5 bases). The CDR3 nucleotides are TGTGCCAGCAGCTTGGGGGGCTCTGGAAACACCATATATTTT. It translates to CASSLGGSGNTIYF.